This TCR beta chain was sequenced in a study of identical twins. One entry per CDR3 protein results from TCRdb running MiXCR on the 5' RACE reads. The profile shows some 760,000 distinct CDR3 sequences, roughly 18% of them singletons. Germline assignment: CDR1 DFQATT and CDR2 SNEGSKA (reference sequence). V shed 0 bases and J 5 bases; nucleotides not matched to a gene: 8. The CDR3 spans 15 residues. The sample was also reused in another study, on T cells expressing NK-cell markers. This second report adds: Once again these clonotypes came out on top in the CD3+CD56-NKG2C+ fraction of several donors.

Sequencing input: PBMCs. The clonotype originates from a woman aged 18-29 years in good health. V is TRBV20-1 and J is TRBJ2-7, with 9 bases fitting TRBD1. The CDR3 DNA is TGCAGTGCTAGAGATCCGGGACAGGGTTCCCACGAGCAGTACTTC. Protein sequence: CSARDPGQGSHEQYF.